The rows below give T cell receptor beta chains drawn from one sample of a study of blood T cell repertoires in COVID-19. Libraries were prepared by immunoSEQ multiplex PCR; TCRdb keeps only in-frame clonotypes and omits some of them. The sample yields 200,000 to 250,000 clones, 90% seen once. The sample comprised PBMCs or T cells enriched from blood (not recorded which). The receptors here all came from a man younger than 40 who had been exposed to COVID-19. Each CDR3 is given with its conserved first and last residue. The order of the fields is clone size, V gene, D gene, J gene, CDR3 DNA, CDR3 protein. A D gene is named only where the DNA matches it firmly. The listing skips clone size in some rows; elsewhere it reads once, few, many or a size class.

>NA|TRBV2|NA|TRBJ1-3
TGTGCCAGCAGTGAAGAGGGTGGAGGGCCCTCTGGAAACACCATATATTTT
CASSEEGGGPSGNTIYF
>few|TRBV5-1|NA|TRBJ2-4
TGCGCCAGCGGATACAGGGTTGGCAACATTCAGTACTTC
CASGYRVGNIQYF
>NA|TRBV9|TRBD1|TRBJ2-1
TGTGCCAGCAGCGTGTCGGGACAGGGTTACAATGAGCAGTTCTTC
CASSVSGQGYNEQFF
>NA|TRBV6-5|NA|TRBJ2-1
TGTGCCAGCAGTCCGGCCTACAATGAGCAGTTCTTC
CASSPAYNEQFF
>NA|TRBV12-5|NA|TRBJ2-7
TGTGCTAGTGGTTTGGTACTCGGGAAGCTCGCAACGCCCGAGCAGTACTTC
CASGLVLGKLATPEQYF
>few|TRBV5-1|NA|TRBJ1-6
TGCGCCAGCAGCTTGACGGTAGCCGATAATAATTCACCCCTCCACTTT
CASSLTVADNNSPLHF
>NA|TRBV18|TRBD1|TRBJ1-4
TGTGCCAGCTCACCGAACCACGGGACAGGAGTACAAAAACTGTTTTTT
CASSPNHGTGVQKLFF
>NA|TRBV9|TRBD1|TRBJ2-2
TGTGCCAGCAGCGTTCAGGGGGCGGTCGGGGAGCTGTTTTTT
CASSVQGAVGELFF
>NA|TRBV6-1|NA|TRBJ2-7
TGTGCCAGCAGTGAAGCGCTTCGAGGTGAGCAGTACTTC
CASSEALRGEQYF
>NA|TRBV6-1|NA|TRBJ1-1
TGTGCCAGCAGTGATCAGGGTGAAGCTTTCTTT
CASSDQGEAFF
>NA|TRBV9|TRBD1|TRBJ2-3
TGTGCCAGCAGCGTAGAGGGGGCGGGAGATACGCAGTATTTT
CASSVEGAGDTQYF
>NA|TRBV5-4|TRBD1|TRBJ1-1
TGTGCCAGCAGCTTGCCGGGACAGGTGAACACTGAAGCTTTCTTT
CASSLPGQVNTEAFF
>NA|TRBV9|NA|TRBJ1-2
TGTGCCAGCAGCGCCTATGGTAGCCCTAACTATGGCTACACCTTC
CASSAYGSPNYGYTF
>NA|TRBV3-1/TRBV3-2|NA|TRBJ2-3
TGTGCCAGCAGCCAAATGGGGGGGGGCCAAGATACGCAGTATTTT
CASSQMGGGQDTQYF
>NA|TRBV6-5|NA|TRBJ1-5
TGTGCCAGCCAGTCTTCAGGGGGCAATCAGCCCCAGCATTTT
CASQSSGGNQPQHF
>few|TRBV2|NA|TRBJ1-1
TGTGCCAGCAGTGATCCACTCGGGCCCGGGAGGCTCGAAGCTTTCTTT
CASSDPLGPGRLEAFF
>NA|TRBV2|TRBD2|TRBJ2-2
TGTGCCAGCAGACCCGGGACTAGCGGTTTCACCGGGGAGCTGTTTTTT
CASRPGTSGFTGELFF
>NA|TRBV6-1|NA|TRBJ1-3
TGTGCCAGCAGTGAATATGACCCCAGGGGTGGAAACACCATATATTTT
CASSEYDPRGGNTIYF
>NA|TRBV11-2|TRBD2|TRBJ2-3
TGTGCCAGCAGCATTAGCGGGGGTTGGTTAGATACGCAGTATTTT
CASSISGGWLDTQYF
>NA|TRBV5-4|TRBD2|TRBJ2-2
TGTGCCAGCAGCCCCGGACTAGAGTGGGGCACCGGGGAGCTGTTTTTT
CASSPGLEWGTGELFF
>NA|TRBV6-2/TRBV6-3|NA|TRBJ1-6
TGTGCCAGCAGTTACGGCGGCTCCTATAATTCACCCCTCCACTTT
CASSYGGSYNSPLHF
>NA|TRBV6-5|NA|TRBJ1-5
TGTGCCAGCAGTCCCCAAATCGGGGATCAGCCCCAGCATTTT
CASSPQIGDQPQHF
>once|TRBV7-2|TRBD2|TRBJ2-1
TGTGCCAGCAGCTTAAGACTAGCGGGGGGCGGTGAGCAGTTCTTC
CASSLRLAGGGEQFF
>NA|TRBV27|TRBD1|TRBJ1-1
TGTGCCAGCAGTTTCAGGGGGCTTACGACTACTGAAGCTTTCTTT
CASSFRGLTTTEAFF
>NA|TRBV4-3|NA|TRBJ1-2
TGCGCCAGCAGCCAAGAAGAAGCCGGACAGAGTGGCTACACCTTC
CASSQEEAGQSGYTF
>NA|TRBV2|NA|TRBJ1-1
TGTGCCAGCACGGGCCCCCCCGGGGCTGAAGCTTTCTTT
CASTGPPGAEAFF
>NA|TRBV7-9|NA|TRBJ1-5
TGTGCCAGCAGCTCACTCCCAGGGGACGGGAGCAATCAGCCCCAGCATTTT
CASSSLPGDGSNQPQHF
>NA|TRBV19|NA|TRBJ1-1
TGTGCCAGTAGTATAACAGGGAACACTGAAGCTTTCTTT
CASSITGNTEAFF
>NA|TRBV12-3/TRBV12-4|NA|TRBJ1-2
TGTGCCAGCAAACGGGGTGAAGGGAAGGGCTACACCTTC
CASKRGEGKGYTF
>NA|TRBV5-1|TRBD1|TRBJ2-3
TGCGCCAGCTTGGACAGGGTCACAGATACGCAGTATTTT
CASLDRVTDTQYF
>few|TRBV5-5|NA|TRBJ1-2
TGTGCCAGCAGCCCGGGTTCGTTGCCCAACTATGGCTACACCTTC
CASSPGSLPNYGYTF